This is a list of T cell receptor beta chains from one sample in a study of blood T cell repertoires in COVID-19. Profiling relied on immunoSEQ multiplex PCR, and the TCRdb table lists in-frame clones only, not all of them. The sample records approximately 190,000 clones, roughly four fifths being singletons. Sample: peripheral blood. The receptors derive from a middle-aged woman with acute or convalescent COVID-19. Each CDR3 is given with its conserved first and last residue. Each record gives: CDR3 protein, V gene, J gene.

CASSLDGGDSYEQYF	TRBV5-4	TRBJ2-7
CASSSPQSGEYEQYF	TRBV7-8	TRBJ2-7
CASVQGHGFYGYTF	TRBV6-5	TRBJ1-2
CSVCCGQRGEQFF	TRBV29-1	TRBJ2-1
CAWRGAGTNSPLHF	TRBV30	TRBJ1-6
CASSQAGLGNQPQHF	TRBV14	TRBJ1-5
CASSSLGDPQPQHF	TRBV27	TRBJ1-5
CASSSRQGSYEQYF	TRBV5-5	TRBJ2-7
CASSLSSPPLPYEQYF	TRBV27	TRBJ2-7
CASSTTAGNEQFF	TRBV19	TRBJ2-1
CASSQRTAGGPQETQYF	TRBV4-2	TRBJ2-5
CASSQRGQEGDIQYF	TRBV4-1	TRBJ2-4
CASSGQGAVETQYF	TRBV2	TRBJ2-5
CARSPKTGESYEQYF	TRBV5-3	TRBJ2-7
CASSFGAGVYEQYF	TRBV7-2	TRBJ2-7
CAKNRQGPRNEQFF	TRBV24-1	TRBJ2-1
CASSNGQGYSPLHF	TRBV28	TRBJ1-6
CASSEGGRPSNQPQHF	TRBV2	TRBJ1-5
CASSLATRGYTF	TRBV28	TRBJ1-2
CSARGGTSGF	TRBV20-1	TRBJ2-4
CASSPPLRDEAFF	TRBV3-1/TRBV3-2	TRBJ1-1
CASSLAGGLANYGYTF	TRBV7-9	TRBJ1-2
CASSGTGTDTQYF	TRBV2	TRBJ2-3
CASNLIQGRGARYNEQFF	TRBV2	TRBJ2-1